This T cell receptor beta chain was sequenced for a study of cytomegalovirus exposure and HLA in healthy donors. The overall study: Unique TCRs numbering 75 million to 95 million, obtained from HLA-typed donors, made up an early data release. The Caucasian-associated ancestry cluster contained approximately 81% of the 300 to 450 genotyped donors. Study-wide points: Most sequenced TCRs were rare (though some public TCRs occurred in many donors). Associated with cytomegalovirus, according to the listing, were 150 to 200 TCR beta chains.

With respect to this clone: What it binds is not known.

The CDR3 runs 15 residues. J lost 6 bases, V lost 4 bases, and 3 bases had no gene match. Germline CDR1 and CDR2: MNHEY and SMNVEV (reference sequence). The primer mix had 60 Vbeta and 13 Jbeta primers. Method: immunoSEQ multiplex PCR; TCRdb's copy keeps in-frame clones and lacks some. This sample carries about 150,000 clones, about 78% of them seen once, and the ten largest clones take less than 5%. The chain has TRBV27 and TRBJ2-2; 12 bases align to TRBD2. This clonotype was obtained from a man aged 50 or older in good health and CMV-seropositive. Input material: PBMCs. CDR3 sequence: CASSYLAGGPGELFF. The CDR3 nucleotides are TGTGCCAGCAGTTATCTAGCGGGAGGGCCCGGGGAGCTGTTTTTT.